This TCR beta chain originates from a study of T-cell memory formation after mild COVID-19. This clonotype was detected many times. Its antigen is currently unknown. V was pared by 6 bases and J by 4 bases, with 7 bases of the junction left unmatched. The CDR3 is 13 residues long. Germline-derived CDR1 and CDR2 are DFQATT and SNEGSKA (reference sequence). TCRdb itself ran the 5' RACE reads through MiXCR, one entry per CDR3 protein. The sample carries more than 300,000 distinct CDR3 sequences, about 13% recorded once. Overall study findings and caveats: Mainly in CM and EM were contracting CD4+ clones; CD8+ were in EMRA. The authors did not confirm SARS-CoV-2 specificity of second-wave clones peaking day 37.

What was sequenced was PBMCs or a T cell subset sorted from them (not recorded which). This clonotype was obtained from a man in his late teens or twenties who had mild COVID-19 (a few samples of this study predate the infection). Cell type and time point are not known. The rearrangement links TRBV20-1 to TRBJ1-2; 8 bases line up with TRBD1. Here the CDR3 reads CSALNRGGYGYTF. In nucleotides, the CDR3 is TGCAGTGCCCTCAACAGGGGGGGCTATGGCTACACCTTC.